The 16 T cell receptor beta chains below all came from one sample that was sequenced in a study of cytomegalovirus exposure and HLA in healthy donors (dated by TCRdb to 2015 to 2018). The library was prepared using the immunoSEQ multiplex PCR assay. A mixture of 60 forward primers for TCR Vbeta segments and 13 reverse primers for TCR Jbeta segments was used in the multiplex PCR. The clones in this table, taken by TCRdb from immuneACCESS, are in-frame only. Not every clone is retained; where verified, under half of the shortfall comes from an unresolved V gene, and the cause of the rest is unknown. Present in this sample are about 120,000 clones, approximately 84% of which were seen just once. The ten largest clonotypes hold approximately 2% of the sample. The sample was PBMCs. The receptor set was obtained from a man aged 40-49 years in good health and CMV-seronegative.

V is TRBV5-4 and J is TRBJ1-2; TRBD1 matches at 7 bases. The ends lost 2 bases at V and 2 bases at J; junction bases unmatched: 3. Germline V gene lookup returns CDR1 SGHNT and CDR2 YYREEE (reference sequence). The CDR3 has 14 residues. The CDR3 DNA follows: TGTGCCAGCAGCTTCGGGACAGCGAACTATGGCTACACCTTC. It specifies CASSFGTANYGYTF.

The chain is built from TRBV2 and TRBJ1-5; D is possibly TRBD1 (5 bases). Germline CDR1 is SNHLY and CDR2 is FYNNEI. V lost 2 bases to trimming and J lost 2 bases, with 10 bases between them. There are 15 residues in the CDR3. The CDR3 reads CASSEQGQGNQPQHF. The CDR3 nucleotides read TGTGCCAGCAGTGAACAGGGTCAGGGCAATCAGCCCCAGCATTTT.

This clone was observed a handful of times. The chain has TRBV9 and TRBJ2-1, with D perhaps TRBD2 (6 bases). Per the germline V gene, CDR1 is SGDLS and CDR2 is YYNGEE. The length of the CDR3 is 14 residues. Trimming shortened V by 0 bases and J by 9 bases, and 13 bases separated the two germline ends. CDR3 nucleotides: TGTGCCAGCAGCGTAGTAGGGACTGCGACTGAGCAGTTCTTC. Translation: CASSVVGTATEQFF.

The table lists this clone with a few counts. CDR3 in DNA: TGTGCCAGCAGTGAACTCGCTGGGGCCAACGTCCTGACTTTC. Its protein product is CASSELAGANVLTF. This chain uses TRBV2 with TRBJ2-6; D is unresolved. Germline CDR1 is SNHLY and CDR2 is FYNNEI. V was shortened by 2 bases and J by 2 bases, with 4 bases between the two germline ends. This CDR3 is 14 amino acids long.

The chain links TRBV5-1 to TRBJ2-2, with TRBD2 matching over 10 bases. The V and J ends lost 4 bases and 4 bases, in that order; junction bases with no gene match: 7. The CDR3 extends over 16 amino acids. Germline values: CDR1 SGHRS, CDR2 YFSETQ. The CDR3 coding sequence is TGCGCCAGCAGCGCCGAAAGCGGGGGGGGCACCGGGGAGCTGTTTTTT. Its protein is CASSAESGGGTGELFF.

The chain couples TRBV18 to TRBJ1-2; 8 bases line up with TRBD1. The CDR3 loop spans 19 amino acids. J gave up 4 bases and V 5 bases, and 21 bases lay outside the gene matches. The germline CDR1 and CDR2 sequences are KGHSH and LQKENI. CDR3 DNA: TGTGCCAGCTCAATCCTCGAGCGTCCAGGGGGCGAATACGCCTATGGCTACACCTTC. It specifies CASSILERPGGEYAYGYTF.

This CDR3 reads CASSFDRYGYTF. The DNA for the CDR3 is TGTGCCAGCAGCTTCGACAGATATGGCTACACCTTC. The V gene is TRBV13, the J gene TRBJ1-2, with a tentative D call TRBD1 (5 bases). V shed 3 bases and J shed 5 bases, with 7 bases lying between them. Germline V lookup: CDR1 PRHDT, CDR2 FYEKMQ (reference sequence). This CDR3 is built from 12 residues.

The chain couples TRBV10-3 to TRBJ1-6; unclear D gene. Trimming shortened V by 3 bases and J by 11 bases, and 14 bases separated the two germline ends. The CDR3 is 14 amino acids. CDR1 and CDR2 from the germline V gene are ENHRY and SYGVKD. The CDR3 spells CAISEEAARAPLHF. The CDR3 DNA sequence: TGTGCCATCAGTGAAGAGGCAGCCCGGGCACCCCTCCACTTT.

Only a few counts were recorded for this clone. The rearrangement uses TRBV28 and TRBJ2-7; D might be TRBD2 (5 bases). The CDR3 contains 16 residues. Between the trimmed V and J ends, which lost 7 bases and 2 bases, there was a span of 21 bases. CDR1 MDHEN and CDR2 SYDVKM come from the germline V gene. CDR3 protein: CASIPGPPGRTYEQYF. The CDR3 bases are TGTGCCAGCATCCCCGGCCCCCCGGGAAGGACCTACGAGCAGTACTTC.

This chain links TRBV9 with TRBJ1-1; 7 bases are shared with TRBD1. Trimming cost V 3 bases and J 4 bases; bases outside gene matches: 6. The CDR3 covers 14 residues. Germline V gene data show CDR1 as SGDLS and CDR2 as YYNGEE. CDR3 loop: CASSAGGTGTEAFF. Here the CDR3 DNA reads TGTGCCAGCAGCGCAGGGGGTACGGGCACTGAAGCTTTCTTT.

The genes are TRBV25-1 and TRBJ1-3, with a weak D call TRBD1 (5 bases). V gave up 5 bases and J gave up 0 bases, with 14 bases separating them. The CDR3 consists of 16 residues. Germline V gene sequence: CDR1 MGHDK, CDR2 SYGVNS. The CDR3 DNA reads as TGTGCCAGCAGTCCGAGAGCAGGGATCTCTGGAAACACCATATATTTT. As protein: CASSPRAGISGNTIYF. The full variable domain, its missing parts supplied by reference TRBV25-1 and TRBJ1-3, is EADIYQTPRYLVIGTGKKITLECSQTMGHDKMYWYQQDPGMELHLIHYSYGVNSTEKGDLSSESTVSRIRTEHFPLTLESARPSHTSQYLCASSPRAGISGNTIYFGEGSWLTVV.

The chain recombines TRBV28 with TRBJ1-2; 8 nucleotides align to TRBD1. J gave up 3 bases and V 5 bases, and 5 bases lay outside the gene matches. CDR1 is MDHEN and CDR2 is SYDVKM in the germline V gene. This CDR3 comprises 14 residues. The DNA for the CDR3 is TGTGCCAGCAGTGTGACAGGGGTTCACTATGGCTACACCTTC. Translated, it gives CASSVTGVHYGYTF.

This clone turned up a few times. The chain is built from TRBV5-4 and TRBJ2-2; TRBD2 matches 10 bases. V lost 4 bases, J lost 7 bases, and 10 bases stayed unmatched. CDR1 is SGHNT and CDR2 is YYREEE in the germline V gene (reference sequence). This CDR3 region has 16 residues. The chain's CDR3 is CASSPGSGGANGELFF. CDR3 DNA sequence: TGTGCCAGCAGCCCTGGGAGCGGGGGGGCCAACGGGGAGCTGTTTTTT.

The gene calls are TRBV7-2 and TRBJ2-2, with D possibly being TRBD1 (6 bases). The CDR3 runs 16 residues. The germline V and J ends were trimmed by 3 bases and 3 bases, with 14 bases remaining between them. Germline loops: CDR1 SGHTA, CDR2 FQGNSA. The CDR3 reads CASSLSGQTYTGELFF. CDR3 in DNA: TGTGCCAGCAGCTTGTCCGGACAGACTTACACCGGGGAGCTGTTTTTT.

The chain joins TRBV7-9 to TRBJ2-7, with D possibly matching TRBD1 (6 bases). Trimming removed 5 bases at V and 3 bases at J, with 14 bases between. The length of the CDR3 is 14 residues. Germline assignment: CDR1 SEHNR and CDR2 FQNEAQ (reference sequence). The CDR3: CASSPDRLGYEQYF. The CDR3 nucleotides are TGTGCCAGCAGCCCCGACAGGTTAGGCTACGAGCAGTACTTC.

The chain employs TRBV28 and TRBJ1-1; no clear D gene. CDR1 and CDR2 from the germline V gene are MDHEN and SYDVKM. The CDR3 spans 13 residues. V lost 7 bases to trimming and J lost 2 bases, with 11 bases between them. Here the CDR3 reads CASILAGNTEAFF. The CDR3 coding sequence is TGTGCCAGCATCCTTGCGGGAAACACTGAAGCTTTCTTT.